This T cell receptor beta chain appears in the sequencing data of a study of shared clonotypes between healthy human individuals. Notes on the study in general: Estimated clonotype richness was generally higher in naive than memory subsets. The sole specimen, blood, was sampled, and tissue repertoires likely differ.

Produced via immunoSEQ multiplex PCR; TCRdb's table is partial and in-frame only. The sample lists about 2.1 million clones; 93% were seen once. The CDR3 extends over 14 amino acids. Per germline, CDR1 MNHEY and CDR2 SVGAGI. V was pared by 3 bases and J by 6 bases, with 11 bases between. Naive CD8 cells, CD45RO-negative and positively selected for CCR7, excluded terminally differentiated effector memory CD45RA+ cells. A word on this clone: Its antigen is not identified.

The chain employs TRBV6-5 and TRBJ2-2; perhaps TRBD1 as D (6 bases). This sequence originates from a man younger than 35 in good health. Some clones in this sample may be carry-over from other donors' samples. Sequences were obtained from naive CD8+ T cells from PBMCs. CDR3 in amino acids: CASSYTGSSGELFF. DNA for the CDR3: TGTGCCAGCAGTTATACAGGGTCCTCCGGGGAGCTGTTTTTT.